This T cell receptor (beta chain) stems from a study of response to subunit inactivated influenza vaccine. The study's findings and limits: The authors suggested that few new T cells are recruited per seasonal influenza vaccination.

Trimming shortened V by 2 bases and J by 1 base, and 14 bases separated the two germline ends. The CDR3 spans 16 residues. This clonotype came up a few times. Its target is unknown. TCRdb re-called the RT-PCR reads through MiXCR, storing one row per CDR3 protein. The sample lists around 580,000 distinct CDR3 sequences, roughly 15% occurring once. This receptor was obtained from a man in his fifties or sixties who received an inactivated influenza vaccine. This material consisted of PBMCs from blood, taken 11 to 12 days after vaccination. The V gene is TRBV12-3 or TRBV12-4, the J gene TRBJ2-5; weak D call: TRBD2 (6 bases). CDR3 amino acids: CASSLMRRGAQETQYF. DNA for the CDR3: TGTGCCAGCAGTTTAATGCGGAGGGGAGCCCAAGAGACCCAGTACTTC.